The 3 T cell receptor beta chains presented below share a single source sample, sequenced in a study of shared clonotypes between healthy human individuals. Produced via immunoSEQ multiplex PCR; TCRdb's table is partial and in-frame only. The repertoire holds a few million clones, with under 95% as singletons. The sample consisted of naive CD4+ T cells from PBMCs. Stated subset: CD45RA+ positively selected. These receptor sequences come from a man aged 18 to 30 in good health. Some clones in this sample may be carry-over from other donors' samples.

In the case of this clone: Different DNA sequences within this sample yield the same CDR3. The chain joins TRBV9 to TRBJ2-7; 7 bases agree with TRBD2. V was clipped by 4 bases and J by 0 bases; unmatched bases: 4. The CDR3 runs 14 residues. Germline V gene sequence: CDR1 SGDLS, CDR2 YYNGEE. The CDR3 DNA reads TGTGCCAGCAGCCCCCGGACTAGCTCCTACGAGCAGTACTTC. It is translated as CASSPRTSSYEQYF.

The rearrangement links TRBV2 to TRBJ1-5, with D perhaps matching TRBD1 (5 bases). The CDR3 extends over 15 amino acids. V was cut by 4 bases and J by 3 bases, with 13 bases left in between. Per germline, CDR1 SNHLY and CDR2 FYNNEI. The CDR3, as DNA: TGTGCCAGCAGTGGGGGTCAGGGCATCAATCAGCCCCAGCATTTT. It yields the protein CASSGGQGINQPQHF.

The chain joins TRBV2 to TRBJ2-2; no clear D. Germline values: CDR1 SNHLY, CDR2 FYNNEI. Trimming took off 4 bases at V and 3 bases at J, with 9 bases between the two ends. The CDR3 runs to 14 residues. The CDR3 DNA is TGTGCCAGCAGTGGGGGAAGGGACACCGGGGAGCTGTTTTTT. Protein sequence: CASSGGRDTGELFF.